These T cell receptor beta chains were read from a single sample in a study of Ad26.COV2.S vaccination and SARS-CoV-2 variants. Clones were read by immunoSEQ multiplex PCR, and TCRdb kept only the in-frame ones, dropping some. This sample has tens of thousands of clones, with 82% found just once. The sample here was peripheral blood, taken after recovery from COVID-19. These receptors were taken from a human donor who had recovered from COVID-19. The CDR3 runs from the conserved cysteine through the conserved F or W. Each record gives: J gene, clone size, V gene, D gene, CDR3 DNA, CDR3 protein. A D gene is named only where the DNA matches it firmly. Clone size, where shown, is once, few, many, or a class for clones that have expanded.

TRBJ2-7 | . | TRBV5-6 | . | TGTGCCAGCAGCCCCTCGGGCCCCTACGAGCAGTACTTC | CASSPSGPYEQYF
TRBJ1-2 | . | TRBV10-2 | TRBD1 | TGCGCCAGCAGTGAGGGACAGGGGATTCTAATGCGCTACACCTTC | CASSEGQGILMRYTF
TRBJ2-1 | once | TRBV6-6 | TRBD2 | TGTGCCAGCAGTCGCCACCCGCTAGCGGGAGTATACAATGAGCAGTTCTTC | CASSRHPLAGVYNEQFF
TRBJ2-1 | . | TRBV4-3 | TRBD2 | TGCGCCAGCAGCCAAGGATCTAGCGGGAGCAATGAGCAGTTCTTC | CASSQGSSGSNEQFF
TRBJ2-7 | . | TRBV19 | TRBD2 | TGTGCCAGTAGTCTTAAGCGGGAGGGCCTCTACGAGCAGTACTTC | CASSLKREGLYEQYF
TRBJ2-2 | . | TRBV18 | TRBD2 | TGTGCCAGCTCACCTACGACTAGCGGGATGCACACCGGGGAGCTGTTTTTT | CASSPTTSGMHTGELFF
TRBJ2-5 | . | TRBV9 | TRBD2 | TGTGCCAGCAGCGTAGAGGCTAGCGGGGGCCAAGAGACCCAGTACTTC | CASSVEASGGQETQYF
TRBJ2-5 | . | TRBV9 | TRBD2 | TGTGCCAGCAGCGCCGGACTAGCTTCAGAGACCCAGTACTTC | CASSAGLASETQYF
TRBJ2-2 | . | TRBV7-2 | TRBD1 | TGTGCCAGCAGCTGGAAGGGGGCCACCGGGGAGCTGTTTTTT | CASSWKGATGELFF
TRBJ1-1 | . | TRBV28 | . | TGTGCCAGCAGTTTGGAATATGAAGCTTTCTTT | CASSLEYEAFF
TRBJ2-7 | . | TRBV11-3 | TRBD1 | TGTGCCAGCAGCAACGACAGGGCCTACGAGCAGTACTTC | CASSNDRAYEQYF
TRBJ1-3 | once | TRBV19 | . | TGTGCCAGTAACCACCTGGCAGGCTCTGGAAACACCATATATTTT | CASNHLAGSGNTIYF
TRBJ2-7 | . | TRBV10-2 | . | TGCGCCAGCAGTGGAGTACAGCCCTACGAGCAGTACTTC | CASSGVQPYEQYF
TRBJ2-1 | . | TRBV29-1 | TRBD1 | TGCAGCGTTGAAGGCTTACGACAGGGCCGGTACAATGAGCAGTTCTTC | CSVEGLRQGRYNEQFF
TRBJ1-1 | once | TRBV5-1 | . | TGCGCCAGCAGCTTAGCACCCGGTCGAGAAGCTTTCTTT | CASSLAPGREAFF
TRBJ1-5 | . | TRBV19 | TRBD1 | TGTGCCAGTAGTCGGACCGGGACAGTGGGCAATCAGCCCCAGCATTTT | CASSRTGTVGNQPQHF
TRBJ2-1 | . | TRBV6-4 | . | TGTGCCAGCAGTGATACATGGACAGCCCCCCAGTTCTTC | CASSDTWTAPQFF
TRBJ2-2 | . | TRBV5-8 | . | TGTGCCAGCAGCTTGGGCCCCAGATCGAACACCGGGGAGCTGTTTTTT | CASSLGPRSNTGELFF
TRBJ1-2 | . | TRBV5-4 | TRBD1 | TGTGCCAGCAGCTTGGACCCCCCAGGGGGCAACTATGGCTACACCTTC | CASSLDPPGGNYGYTF
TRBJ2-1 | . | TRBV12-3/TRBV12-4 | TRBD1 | TGTGCCAGCACCAGTCCCGGGACAGGGCCGCAGTTCTTC | CASTSPGTGPQFF
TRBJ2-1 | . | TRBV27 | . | TGTGCCAGCAGTCCCCCCCCGCGTCGGGAGCAGTTCTTC | CASSPPPRREQFF
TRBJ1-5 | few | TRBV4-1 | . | TGCGCCAGCAGCCAAGATCGCGGGCCGCCCCAGCATTTT | CASSQDRGPPQHF
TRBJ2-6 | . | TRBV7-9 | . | TGTGCCAGCAGCCCCCGACGGTTCTCTGGGGCCAACGTCCTGACTTTC | CASSPRRFSGANVLTF
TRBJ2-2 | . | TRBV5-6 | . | TGTGCCAGCGGGGTTGGGGTAACCGGGGAGCTGTTTTTT | CASGVGVTGELFF
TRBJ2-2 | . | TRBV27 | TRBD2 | TGTGCCAGCAGTTTAGTAGCGGGAGTCACCGGGGAGCTGTTTTTT | CASSLVAGVTGELFF
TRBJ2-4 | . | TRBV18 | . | TGTGCCAGCTCACCGGCTGGAGTTAGGGCCAAAAACATTCAGTACTTC | CASSPAGVRAKNIQYF